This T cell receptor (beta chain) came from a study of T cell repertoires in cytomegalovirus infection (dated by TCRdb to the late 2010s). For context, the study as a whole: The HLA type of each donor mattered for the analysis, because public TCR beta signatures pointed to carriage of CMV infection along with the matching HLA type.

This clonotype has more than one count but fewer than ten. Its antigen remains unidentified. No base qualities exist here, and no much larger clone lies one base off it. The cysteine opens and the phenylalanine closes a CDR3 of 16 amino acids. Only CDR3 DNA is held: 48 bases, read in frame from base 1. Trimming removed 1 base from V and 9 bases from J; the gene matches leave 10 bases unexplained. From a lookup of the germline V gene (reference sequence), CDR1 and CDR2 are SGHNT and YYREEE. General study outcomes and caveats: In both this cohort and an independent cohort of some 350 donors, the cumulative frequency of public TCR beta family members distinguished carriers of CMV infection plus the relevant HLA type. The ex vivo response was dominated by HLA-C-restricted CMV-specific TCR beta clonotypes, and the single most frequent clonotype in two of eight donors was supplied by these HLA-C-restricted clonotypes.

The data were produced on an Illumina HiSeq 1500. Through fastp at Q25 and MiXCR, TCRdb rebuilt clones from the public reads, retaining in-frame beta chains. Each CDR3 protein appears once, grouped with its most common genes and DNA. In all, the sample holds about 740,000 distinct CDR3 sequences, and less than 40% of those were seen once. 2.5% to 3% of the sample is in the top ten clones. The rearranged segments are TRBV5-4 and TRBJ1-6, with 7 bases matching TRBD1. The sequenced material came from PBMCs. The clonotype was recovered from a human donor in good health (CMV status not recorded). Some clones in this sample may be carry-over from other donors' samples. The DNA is TGTGCCAGCAGCTTGCAGCTAAGGGGGCGCGGTTCACCCCTCCACTTT. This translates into CASSLQLRGRGSPLHF.